This TCR beta chain appears in the sequencing data of a study of blood T cell repertoires in COVID-19. This CDR3 is 15 amino acids long. Germline CDR1 and CDR2: SGHRS and YFSETQ. The V and J ends lost 3 bases and 2 bases, in that order; junction bases with no gene match: 5. TCRdb's copy holds only in-frame clones and misses some; the assay was immunoSEQ multiplex PCR. The data contain 23,000 or so clones, around 89% of them singletons. The rearrangement joins TRBV5-1 to TRBJ2-7; 10 bases line up with TRBD1. This TCR was recovered from a man between 65 and 85 years old with active COVID-19. Sequenced: peripheral blood. CDR3 DNA sequence: TGCGCCAGCAGCTGGGGGACAGGGGCGGCCTACGAGCAGTACTTC. Amino acids: CASSWGTGAAYEQYF.